Listed below are T cell receptor beta chains from one sample, sequenced in a study of CD8 T cells in Susac syndrome. TCRdb independently ran MiXCR on the immunoSEQ multiplex PCR reads; one entry per CDR3 protein. Among approximately 100,000 distinct CDR3 sequences listed, approximately 91% were seen once. Sequencing was performed on CD4+ T cells from PBMCs. These receptors were taken from a human donor in good health. Each CDR3 is given with its conserved first and last residue. Fields, in order: CDR3 DNA, CDR3 protein, V gene, J gene, D gene, clone size. The D gene is left open where the match is weak. Only some rows state a clone size, as once, few, many or a class for expanded clones.

cdr3_nt: TGTGCCAGCAGTGGACACGGACGAGGCCTAGGCATTCAGTACTTC
cdr3_aa: CASSGHGRGLGIQYF
v_call: TRBV25-1
j_call: TRBJ2-4
d_call: .
clone_size: once

cdr3_nt: TGTGCCACCTCCACCCCCGGGGCCGAAGCTTTCTTT
cdr3_aa: CATSTPGAEAFF
v_call: TRBV19
j_call: TRBJ1-1
d_call: .
clone_size: .

cdr3_nt: TGTGCCAGCAGTTACTTGGGCACCCCCGCGGGATCCTACGAGCAGTACTTC
cdr3_aa: CASSYLGTPAGSYEQYF
v_call: TRBV6-2/TRBV6-3
j_call: TRBJ2-7
d_call: .
clone_size: .

cdr3_nt: TGCGCCAGCAGCCGAAATCCTCAGGTCATGGCTGAAGCTTTCTTT
cdr3_aa: CASSRNPQVMAEAFF
v_call: TRBV4-3
j_call: TRBJ1-1
d_call: .
clone_size: .

cdr3_nt: TGTGCCAGTAGTCTACAGATTTACAATGAGCAGTTCTTC
cdr3_aa: CASSLQIYNEQFF
v_call: TRBV19
j_call: TRBJ2-1
d_call: .
clone_size: .

cdr3_nt: TGTGCCAGTAGAAGGCCGGGGGCCACTGGAAACACCATATATTTT
cdr3_aa: CASRRPGATGNTIYF
v_call: TRBV19
j_call: TRBJ1-3
d_call: .
clone_size: .

cdr3_nt: TGTGCCAGCAGCTTAGTAGTCTCCTACAATGAGCAGTTCTTC
cdr3_aa: CASSLVVSYNEQFF
v_call: TRBV7-8
j_call: TRBJ2-1
d_call: .
clone_size: .

cdr3_nt: TGTGCCAGCAGTTTACGGCAGGGGGCTCGGGGGTCCTACGAGCAGTACTTC
cdr3_aa: CASSLRQGARGSYEQYF
v_call: TRBV27
j_call: TRBJ2-7
d_call: TRBD1
clone_size: .

cdr3_nt: TGTGCCAGCAGGAAACAGGGGGCTCTCTCTGAAGCTTTCTTT
cdr3_aa: CASRKQGALSEAFF
v_call: TRBV6-2/TRBV6-3
j_call: TRBJ1-1
d_call: TRBD1
clone_size: .

cdr3_nt: TGTGCCTGCCCGGGACAGTCATTGGGGCAGTTCTTC
cdr3_aa: CACPGQSLGQFF
v_call: TRBV30
j_call: TRBJ2-1
d_call: TRBD1
clone_size: once

cdr3_nt: TGCGCCAGCCTGAAAGCGGAGGGCTCCTACAATGAGCAGTTCTTC
cdr3_aa: CASLKAEGSYNEQFF
v_call: TRBV5-1
j_call: TRBJ2-1
d_call: .
clone_size: .

cdr3_nt: TGTGCCAGCAGTGAACGCAGCATGAACACTGAAGCTTTCTTT
cdr3_aa: CASSERSMNTEAFF
v_call: TRBV2
j_call: TRBJ1-1
d_call: .
clone_size: .

cdr3_nt: TGTGCCAGCAGCCAAGAAGAGGTAGGGGATTACGAGCAGTACTTC
cdr3_aa: CASSQEEVGDYEQYF
v_call: TRBV4-2
j_call: TRBJ2-7
d_call: .
clone_size: .

cdr3_nt: TGTGCCAGCAGCTCGGACAGGTACACTGAAGCTTTCTTT
cdr3_aa: CASSSDRYTEAFF
v_call: TRBV7-2
j_call: TRBJ1-1
d_call: TRBD1
clone_size: .

cdr3_nt: TGTGCCAGCAGCATCGGACTGACGAACACCGGGGAGCTGTTTTTT
cdr3_aa: CASSIGLTNTGELFF
v_call: TRBV5-6
j_call: TRBJ2-2
d_call: .
clone_size: .

cdr3_nt: TGCAGTGCAAACTTTGGATGGGGGGCCGGGGAGCTGTTTTTT
cdr3_aa: CSANFGWGAGELFF
v_call: TRBV20-1
j_call: TRBJ2-2
d_call: .
clone_size: .

cdr3_nt: TGCGCCAGCAGCCAAGATTACGCTGGACAGGGGGCGGCAGATGGGAGCTACGAGCAGTACTTC
cdr3_aa: CASSQDYAGQGAADGSYEQYF
v_call: TRBV4-1
j_call: TRBJ2-7
d_call: TRBD1
clone_size: .

cdr3_nt: TGCAGTGCTTTTCCGTTAGCATTTCGCACAGATACGCAGTATTTT
cdr3_aa: CSAFPLAFRTDTQYF
v_call: TRBV20-1
j_call: TRBJ2-3
d_call: .
clone_size: .

cdr3_nt: TGTGCCAGCAGTTACACAGGGTACAATGAGCAGTTCTTC
cdr3_aa: CASSYTGYNEQFF
v_call: TRBV27
j_call: TRBJ2-1
d_call: .
clone_size: .

cdr3_nt: TGTGCCAGCAGCCAAGATTCTAGCGGGGGGGCCTCAGATACGCAGTATTTT
cdr3_aa: CASSQDSSGGASDTQYF
v_call: TRBV3-1
j_call: TRBJ2-3
d_call: TRBD2
clone_size: .

cdr3_nt: TGCGCCAGCAGTCAAATCAGGGACTATAGCAATCAGCCCCAGCATTTT
cdr3_aa: CASSQIRDYSNQPQHF
v_call: TRBV23-1
j_call: TRBJ1-5
d_call: .
clone_size: .

cdr3_nt: TGTGCCAGCAGCTTTCGGAGTGAAGCTTTCTTT
cdr3_aa: CASSFRSEAFF
v_call: TRBV13
j_call: TRBJ1-1
d_call: .
clone_size: .

cdr3_nt: TGTGCCAGCAGCGTTTACGGGGGGCCGAACACTGAAGCTTTCTTT
cdr3_aa: CASSVYGGPNTEAFF
v_call: TRBV9
j_call: TRBJ1-1
d_call: .
clone_size: .

cdr3_nt: TGCAGTGCTAGTGGGGGGCCCCATAGCAATCAGCCCCAGCATTTT
cdr3_aa: CSASGGPHSNQPQHF
v_call: TRBV20-1
j_call: TRBJ1-5
d_call: .
clone_size: .

cdr3_nt: TGTGCCAGTAGTATTGCGGAGACGGGCACCGGGGAGCTGTTTTTT
cdr3_aa: CASSIAETGTGELFF
v_call: TRBV19
j_call: TRBJ2-2
d_call: .
clone_size: .

cdr3_nt: TGTGCCAGCAGCCCGGACAGTAGCTCCTACGAGCAGTACTTC
cdr3_aa: CASSPDSSSYEQYF
v_call: TRBV7-9
j_call: TRBJ2-7
d_call: .
clone_size: .

cdr3_nt: TGTGCCAGCAGTTTAGGACAGGGGAGGGTGAACACTGAAGCTTTCTTT
cdr3_aa: CASSLGQGRVNTEAFF
v_call: TRBV12-3/TRBV12-4
j_call: TRBJ1-1
d_call: TRBD1
clone_size: .

cdr3_nt: TGCGCCAGCAGCCGGACTAGCGGGAGCTACGAGCAGTACTTC
cdr3_aa: CASSRTSGSYEQYF
v_call: TRBV5-1
j_call: TRBJ2-7
d_call: TRBD2
clone_size: few

cdr3_nt: TGTGCCAGCAGTGGCGGGCCAGCCTACAATGAGCAGTTCTTC
cdr3_aa: CASSGGPAYNEQFF
v_call: TRBV27
j_call: TRBJ2-1
d_call: .
clone_size: .

cdr3_nt: TGCAGTGCTAGAGCCTACTCAGGAGACCAAGAGACCCAGTACTTC
cdr3_aa: CSARAYSGDQETQYF
v_call: TRBV20-1
j_call: TRBJ2-5
d_call: .
clone_size: .

cdr3_nt: TGTGCCAGCAGCTTAGGGGGCGGCATTCAGCCCCAGCATTTT
cdr3_aa: CASSLGGGIQPQHF
v_call: TRBV7-9
j_call: TRBJ1-5
d_call: .
clone_size: .

cdr3_nt: TGTGCCACGGGGCCGTACAATGAGCAGTTCTTC
cdr3_aa: CATGPYNEQFF
v_call: TRBV12-3/TRBV12-4
j_call: TRBJ2-1
d_call: .
clone_size: .